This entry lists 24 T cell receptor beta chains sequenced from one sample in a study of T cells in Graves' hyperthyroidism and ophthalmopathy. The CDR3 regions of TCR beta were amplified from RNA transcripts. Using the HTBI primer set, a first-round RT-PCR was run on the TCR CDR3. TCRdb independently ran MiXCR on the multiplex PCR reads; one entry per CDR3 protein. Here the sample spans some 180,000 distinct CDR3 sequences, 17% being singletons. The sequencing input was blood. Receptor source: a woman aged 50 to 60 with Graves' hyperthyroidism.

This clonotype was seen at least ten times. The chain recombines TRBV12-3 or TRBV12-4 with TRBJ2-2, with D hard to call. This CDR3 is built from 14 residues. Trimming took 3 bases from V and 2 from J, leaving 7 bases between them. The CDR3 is CASSFGHNTGELFF. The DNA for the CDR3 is TGTGCCAGCAGTTTCGGGCACAACACCGGGGAGCTGTTTTTT.

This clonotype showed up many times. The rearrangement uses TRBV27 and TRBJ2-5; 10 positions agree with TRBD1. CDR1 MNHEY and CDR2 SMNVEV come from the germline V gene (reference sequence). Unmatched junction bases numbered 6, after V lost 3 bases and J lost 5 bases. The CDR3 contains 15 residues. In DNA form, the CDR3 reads TGTGCCAGCAGTTTGAGGGACAGGGGAAGCGAGACCCAGTACTTC. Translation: CASSLRDRGSETQYF.

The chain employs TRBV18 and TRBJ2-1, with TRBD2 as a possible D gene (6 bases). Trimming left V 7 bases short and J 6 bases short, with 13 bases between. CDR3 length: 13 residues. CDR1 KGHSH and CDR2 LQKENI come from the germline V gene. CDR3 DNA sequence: TGTGCCAGCTTCCCCACTAGCCTCAATGAGCAGTTCTTC. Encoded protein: CASFPTSLNEQFF.

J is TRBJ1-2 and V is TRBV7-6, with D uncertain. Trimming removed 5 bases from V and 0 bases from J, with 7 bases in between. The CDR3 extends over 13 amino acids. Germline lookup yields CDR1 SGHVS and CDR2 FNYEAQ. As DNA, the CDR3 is TGTGCCAGCAGCGGGGAACCTAACTATGGCTACACCTTC. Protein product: CASSGEPNYGYTF.

The CDR3, as DNA: TGCAGCGTTGACCAACAGGGAGACGAGCAGTTCTTC. Its translation: CSVDQQGDEQFF. The chain combines TRBV29-1 with TRBJ2-1, with D possibly being TRBD1 (6 bases). The CDR3 totals 12 residues. Trimming took off 3 bases at V and 10 bases at J, with 13 bases between the two ends. Germline V lookup: CDR1 SQVTM, CDR2 ANQGSEA.

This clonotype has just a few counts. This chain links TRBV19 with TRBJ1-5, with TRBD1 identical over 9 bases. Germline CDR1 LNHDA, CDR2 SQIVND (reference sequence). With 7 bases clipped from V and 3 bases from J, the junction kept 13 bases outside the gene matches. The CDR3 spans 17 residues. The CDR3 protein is CASTMSAGTGSNQPQHF. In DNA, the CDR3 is TGTGCCAGTACCATGAGCGCCGGGACAGGGTCCAATCAGCCCCAGCATTTT.

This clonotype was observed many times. CDR3 DNA sequence: TGTGCCACCAGCAGAGGGGACGGCCACAATGAGCAGTTCTTC. Translating gives CATSRGDGHNEQFF. The V and J genes are TRBV15 and TRBJ2-1; the D gene could be TRBD1 or TRBD2 (5 bases each). The CDR3 loop spans 14 amino acids. Trimming shortened V by 1 base and J by 5 bases, and 9 bases separated the two germline ends. The germline gives CDR1 LNHNV, CDR2 YYDKDF (reference sequence).

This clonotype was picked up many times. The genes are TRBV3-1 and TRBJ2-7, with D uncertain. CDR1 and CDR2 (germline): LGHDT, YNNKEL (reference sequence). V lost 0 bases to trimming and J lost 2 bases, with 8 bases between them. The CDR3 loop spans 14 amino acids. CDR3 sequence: CASSQDSVTYEQYF. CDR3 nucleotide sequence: TGTGCCAGCAGCCAAGACAGTGTAACCTACGAGCAGTACTTC.

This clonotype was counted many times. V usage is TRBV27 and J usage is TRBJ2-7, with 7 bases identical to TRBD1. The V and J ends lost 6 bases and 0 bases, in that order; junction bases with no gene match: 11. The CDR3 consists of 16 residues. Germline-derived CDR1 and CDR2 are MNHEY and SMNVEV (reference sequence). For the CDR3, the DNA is TGTGCCAGCAGCAATGCACCGGGACAGATCTCCTACGAGCAGTACTTC. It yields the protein CASSNAPGQISYEQYF.

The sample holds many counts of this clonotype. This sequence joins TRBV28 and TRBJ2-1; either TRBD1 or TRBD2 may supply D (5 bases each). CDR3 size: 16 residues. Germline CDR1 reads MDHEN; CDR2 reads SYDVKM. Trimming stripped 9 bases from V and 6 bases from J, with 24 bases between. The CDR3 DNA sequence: TGTGCCAGTTTGATAAACGGGGCAGGGCCCATCAATGAGCAGTTCTTC. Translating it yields CASLINGAGPINEQFF.

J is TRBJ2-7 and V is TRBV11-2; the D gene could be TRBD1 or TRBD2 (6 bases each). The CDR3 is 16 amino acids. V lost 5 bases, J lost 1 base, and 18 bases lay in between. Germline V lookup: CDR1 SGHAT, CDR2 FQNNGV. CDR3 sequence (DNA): TGTGCCAGCAGCACGAACCGCGGGACAATATCCTACGAGCAGTACTTC. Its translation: CASSTNRGTISYEQYF.

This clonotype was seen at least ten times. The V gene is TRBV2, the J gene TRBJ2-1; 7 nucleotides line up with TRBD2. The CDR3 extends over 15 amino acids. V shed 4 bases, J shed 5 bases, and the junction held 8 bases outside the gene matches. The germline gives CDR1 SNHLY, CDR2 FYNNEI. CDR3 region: CASSVASSGNNEQFF. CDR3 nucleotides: TGTGCCAGCAGTGTCGCGTCTAGCGGAAACAATGAGCAGTTCTTC. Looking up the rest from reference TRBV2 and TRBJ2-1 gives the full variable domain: EPEVTQTPSHQVTQMGQEVILRCVPISNHLYFYWYRQILGQKVEFLVSFYNNEISEKSEIFDDQFSVERPDGSNFTLKIRSTKLEDSAMYFCASSVASSGNNEQFFGPGTRLTVL.

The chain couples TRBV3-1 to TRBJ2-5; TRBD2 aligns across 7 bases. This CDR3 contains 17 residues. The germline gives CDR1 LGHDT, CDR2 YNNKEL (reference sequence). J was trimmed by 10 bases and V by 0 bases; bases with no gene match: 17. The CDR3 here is CASSQDGPGGKAGGQYF. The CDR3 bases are TGTGCCAGCAGCCAAGATGGTCCGGGGGGAAAAGCCGGGGGCCAGTACTTC.

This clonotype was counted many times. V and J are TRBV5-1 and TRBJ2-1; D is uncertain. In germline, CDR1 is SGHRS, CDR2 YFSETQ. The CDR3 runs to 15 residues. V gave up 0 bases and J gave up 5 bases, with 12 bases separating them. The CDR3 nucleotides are TGCGCCAGCAGCTTGGCCCCCCTACCGAACAATGAGCAGTTCTTC. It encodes CASSLAPLPNNEQFF.

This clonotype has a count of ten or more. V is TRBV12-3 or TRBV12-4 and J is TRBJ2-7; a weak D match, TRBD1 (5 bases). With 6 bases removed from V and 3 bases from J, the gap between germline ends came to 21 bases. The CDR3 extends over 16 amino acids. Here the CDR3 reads CASSFGQVSSHYEQYF. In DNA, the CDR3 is TGTGCCAGCAGCTTTGGACAAGTGTCGTCTCACTACGAGCAGTACTTC.

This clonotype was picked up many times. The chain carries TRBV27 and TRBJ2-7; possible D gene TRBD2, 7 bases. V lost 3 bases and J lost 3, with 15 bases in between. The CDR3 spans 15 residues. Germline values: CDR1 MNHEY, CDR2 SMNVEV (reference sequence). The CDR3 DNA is TGTGCCAGCAGTTTCCTAGCGGAGGGGGACTACGAGCAGTACTTC. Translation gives CASSFLAEGDYEQYF.

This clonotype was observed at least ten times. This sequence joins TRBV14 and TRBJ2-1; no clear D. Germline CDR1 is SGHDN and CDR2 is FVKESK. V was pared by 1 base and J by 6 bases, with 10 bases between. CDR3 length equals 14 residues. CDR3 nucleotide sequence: TGTGCCAGCAGCCAAGTGGGTAGTAGCAATGAGCAGTTCTTC. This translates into CASSQVGSSNEQFF.

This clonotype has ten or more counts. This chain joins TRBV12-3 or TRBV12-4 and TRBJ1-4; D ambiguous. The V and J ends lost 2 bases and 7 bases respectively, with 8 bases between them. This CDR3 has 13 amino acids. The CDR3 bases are TGTGCCAGCAGTTTACTTTCGGGTGAAAAACTGTTTTTT. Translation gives CASSLLSGEKLFF.

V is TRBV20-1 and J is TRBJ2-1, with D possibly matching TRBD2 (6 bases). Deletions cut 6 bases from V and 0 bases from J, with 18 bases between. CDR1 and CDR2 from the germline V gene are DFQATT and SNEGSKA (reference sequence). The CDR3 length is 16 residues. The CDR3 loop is CSALDIADFSYNEQFF. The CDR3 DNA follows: TGCAGTGCCCTAGACATAGCGGACTTCTCCTACAATGAGCAGTTCTTC.

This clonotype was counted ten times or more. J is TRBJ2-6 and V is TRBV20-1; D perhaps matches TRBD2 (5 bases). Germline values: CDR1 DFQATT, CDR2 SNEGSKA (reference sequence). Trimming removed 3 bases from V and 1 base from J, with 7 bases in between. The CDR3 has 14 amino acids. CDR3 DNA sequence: TGCAGTGCTAGGGGCGGGTCTGGGGCCAACGTCCTGACTTTC. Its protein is CSARGGSGANVLTF.

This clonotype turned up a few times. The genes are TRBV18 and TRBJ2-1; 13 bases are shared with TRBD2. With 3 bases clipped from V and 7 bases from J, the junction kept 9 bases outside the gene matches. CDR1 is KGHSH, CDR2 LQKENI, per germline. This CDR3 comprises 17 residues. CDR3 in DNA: TGTGCCAGCTCACCTTGGACTAGCGGGAGTTTTGGTAATGAGCAGTTCTTC. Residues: CASSPWTSGSFGNEQFF.

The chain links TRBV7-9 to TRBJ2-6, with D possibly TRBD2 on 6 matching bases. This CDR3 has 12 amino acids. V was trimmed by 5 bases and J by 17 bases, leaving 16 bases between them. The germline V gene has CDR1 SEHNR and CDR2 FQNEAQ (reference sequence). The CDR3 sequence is CASSENKRDLTF. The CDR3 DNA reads TGTGCCAGCAGCGAAAACAAAAGGGACTTGACTTTC. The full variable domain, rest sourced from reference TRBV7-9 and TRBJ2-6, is DTGVSQNPRHKITKRGQNVTFRCDPISEHNRLYWYRQTLGQGPEFLTYFQNEAQLEKSRLLSDRFSAERPKGSFSTLEIQRTEQGDSAMYLCASSENKRDLTFGAGSRLTVL.

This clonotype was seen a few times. CDR3: CSAWDTSKNIQYF. CDR3 sequence (DNA): TGCAGTGCTTGGGACACCTCCAAAAACATTCAGTACTTC. The chain carries TRBV20-1 and TRBJ2-4, with D possibly TRBD1 on 6 matching bases. Germline CDR1 is DFQATT and CDR2 is SNEGSKA (reference sequence). The CDR3 sequence is 13 residues long. V shed 5 bases and J shed 2 bases, with 10 bases lying between them.

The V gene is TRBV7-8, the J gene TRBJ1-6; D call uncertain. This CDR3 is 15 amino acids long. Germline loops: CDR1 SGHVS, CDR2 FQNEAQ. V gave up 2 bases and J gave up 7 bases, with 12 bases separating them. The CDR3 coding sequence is TGTGCCAGCAGCTTAACTGGGGATAGGAATTCACCCCTCCACTTT. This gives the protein CASSLTGDRNSPLHF. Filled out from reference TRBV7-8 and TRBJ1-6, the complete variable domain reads GAGVSQSPRYKVAKRGQDVALRCDPISGHVSLFWYQQALGQGPEFLTYFQNEAQLDKSGLPSDRFFAERPEGSVSTLKIQRTQQEDSAVYLCASSLTGDRNSPLHFGNGTRLTVT.